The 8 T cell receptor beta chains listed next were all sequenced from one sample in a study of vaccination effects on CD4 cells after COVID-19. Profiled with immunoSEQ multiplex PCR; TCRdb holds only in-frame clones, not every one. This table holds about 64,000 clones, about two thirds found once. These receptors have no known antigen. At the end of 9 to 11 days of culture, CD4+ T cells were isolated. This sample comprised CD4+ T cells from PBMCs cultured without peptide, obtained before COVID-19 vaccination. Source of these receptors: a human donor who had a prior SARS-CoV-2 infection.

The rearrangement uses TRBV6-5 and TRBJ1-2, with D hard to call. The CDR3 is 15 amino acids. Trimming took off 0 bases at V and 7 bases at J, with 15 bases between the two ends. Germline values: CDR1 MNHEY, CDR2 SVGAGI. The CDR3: CASSYSYGSRSGYTF. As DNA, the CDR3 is TGTGCCAGCAGTTACTCTTACGGTTCTAGGAGTGGCTACACCTTC.

CDR3 sequence reads: CASSVGAGSGKKLFF. CDR3 DNA: TGTGCCAGCAGCGTAGGAGCAGGCAGCGGAAAAAAACTGTTTTTT. The chain has TRBV9 and TRBJ1-4; D remains unclear. Trimming stripped 0 bases from V and 9 bases from J, with 15 bases between. The germline CDR1 and CDR2 sequences are SGDLS and YYNGEE. The CDR3 spans 15 residues.

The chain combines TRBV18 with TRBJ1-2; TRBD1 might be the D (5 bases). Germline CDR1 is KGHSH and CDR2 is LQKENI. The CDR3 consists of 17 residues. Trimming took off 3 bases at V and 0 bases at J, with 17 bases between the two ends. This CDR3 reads CASSPNLPGATNYGYTF. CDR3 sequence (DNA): TGTGCCAGCTCACCCAATCTCCCTGGGGCCACTAACTATGGCTACACCTTC.

For the CDR3, the DNA is TGTGCCAGCAGTTTGGGGGGGCGGGGAGAAAAACTGTTTTTT. It yields the protein CASSLGGRGEKLFF. The chain links TRBV6-5 to TRBJ1-4; maybe TRBD1 (6 bases). Trimming removed 4 bases from V and 8 bases from J, with 14 bases in between. This CDR3 has 14 residues. Germline V CDR1 and CDR2: MNHEY, SVGAGI.

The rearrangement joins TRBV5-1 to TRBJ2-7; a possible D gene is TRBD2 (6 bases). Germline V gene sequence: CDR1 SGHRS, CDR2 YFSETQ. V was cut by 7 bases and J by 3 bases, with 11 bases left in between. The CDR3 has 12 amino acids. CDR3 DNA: TGCGCCAGCGGTCTTAGCGGCTACGAGCAGTACTTC. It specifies CASGLSGYEQYF.

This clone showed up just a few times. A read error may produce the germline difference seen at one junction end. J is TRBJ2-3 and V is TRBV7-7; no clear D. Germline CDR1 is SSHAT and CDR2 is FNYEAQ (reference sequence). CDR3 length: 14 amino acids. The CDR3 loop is CASSLSVNTDTQYF. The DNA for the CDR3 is TGTGCTAGCAGCTTAAGCGTTAACACAGATACGCAGTATTTT. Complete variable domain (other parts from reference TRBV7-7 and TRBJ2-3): GAGVSQSPRYKVTKRGQDVTLRCDPISSHATLYWYQQALGQGPEFLTYFNYEAQPDKSGLPSDRFSAERPEGSISTLTIQRTEQRDSAMYRCASSLSVNTDTQYFGPGTRLTVL.

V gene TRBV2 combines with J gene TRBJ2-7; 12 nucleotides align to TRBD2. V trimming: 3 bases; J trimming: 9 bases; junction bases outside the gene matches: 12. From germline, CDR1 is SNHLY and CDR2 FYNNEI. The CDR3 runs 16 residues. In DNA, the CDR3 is TGTGCCAGCAGTGAGGGGACGCTAGCGGGGGGGCAAAGGCAGTACTTC. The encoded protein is CASSEGTLAGGQRQYF.

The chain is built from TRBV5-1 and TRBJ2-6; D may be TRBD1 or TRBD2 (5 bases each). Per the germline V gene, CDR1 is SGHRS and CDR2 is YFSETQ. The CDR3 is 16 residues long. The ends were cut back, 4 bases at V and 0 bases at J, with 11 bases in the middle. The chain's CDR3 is CASSPGTYSGANVLTF. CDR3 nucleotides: TGCGCCAGCAGCCCGGGGACGTACTCTGGGGCCAACGTCCTGACTTTC.